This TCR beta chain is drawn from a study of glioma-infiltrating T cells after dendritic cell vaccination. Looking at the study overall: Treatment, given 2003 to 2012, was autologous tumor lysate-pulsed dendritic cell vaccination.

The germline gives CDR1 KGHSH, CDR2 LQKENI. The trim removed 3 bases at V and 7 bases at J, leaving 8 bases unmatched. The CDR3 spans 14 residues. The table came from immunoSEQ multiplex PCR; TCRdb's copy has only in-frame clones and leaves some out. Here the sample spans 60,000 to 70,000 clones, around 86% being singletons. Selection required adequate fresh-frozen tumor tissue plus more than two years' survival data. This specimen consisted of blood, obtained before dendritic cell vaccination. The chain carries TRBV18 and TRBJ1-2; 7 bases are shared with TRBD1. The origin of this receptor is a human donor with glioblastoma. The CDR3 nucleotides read TGTGCCAGCTCACCCCCAACAGGGGTTATTGGCTACACCTTC. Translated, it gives CASSPPTGVIGYTF. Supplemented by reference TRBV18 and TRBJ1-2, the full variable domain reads NAGVMQNPRHLVRRRGQEARLRCSPMKGHSHVYWYRQLPEEGLKFMVYLQKENIIDESGMPKERFSAEFPKEGPSILRIQQVVRGDSAAYFCASSPPTGVIGYTFGSGTRLTVV.